This T cell receptor (beta chain) was documented in a study of blood T cell repertoires in COVID-19. Study summary: Samples representing acute and convalescent COVID-19 were sourced from the United States, Italy and Spain. Sources were T cells, B-cell-depleted T cells, or PBMCs; the material itself was cDNA or gDNA.

This CDR3 spans 13 amino acids. In germline, CDR1 is SGHTA, CDR2 FQGTGA. V was pared by 1 base and J by 7 bases, with 10 bases between. In the source study's methods: Nucleated cell number was recorded as an estimate derived from reference gene primer amplification. Clones were sequenced by immunoSEQ multiplex PCR, and TCRdb holds only the in-frame ones, with some missing. The V and J calls and clone size are taken from that table; D and trimming were inferred from the DNA. The profile covers 200,000 to 300,000 clones, with 70% to 90% appearing a single time and around 0.7% taken by the ten largest. This clone was counted a single time.

The clonotype was recovered from a human donor in a cohort sampled during active COVID-19. The V call is TRBV7-3, the J call TRBJ1-1; D possibly corresponds to TRBD1 (5 bases). Source material: peripheral blood. CDR3 DNA sequence: TGTGCCAGCAGCTTAAGCGCAAGGGGTGAAGCTTTCTTT. This translates into CASSLSARGEAFF.